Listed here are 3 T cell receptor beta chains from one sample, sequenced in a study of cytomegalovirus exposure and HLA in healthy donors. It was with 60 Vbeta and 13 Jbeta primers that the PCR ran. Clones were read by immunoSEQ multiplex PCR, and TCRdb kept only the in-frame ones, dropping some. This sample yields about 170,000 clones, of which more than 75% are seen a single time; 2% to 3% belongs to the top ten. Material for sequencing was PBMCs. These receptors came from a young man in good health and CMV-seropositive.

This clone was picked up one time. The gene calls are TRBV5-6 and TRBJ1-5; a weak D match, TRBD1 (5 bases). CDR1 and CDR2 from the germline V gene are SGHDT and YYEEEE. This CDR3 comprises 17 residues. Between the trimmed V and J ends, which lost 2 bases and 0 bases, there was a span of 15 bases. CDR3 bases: TGTGCCAGCAGCTTTACGACGGGGGTTTATAGCAATCAGCCCCAGCATTTT. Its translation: CASSFTTGVYSNQPQHF.

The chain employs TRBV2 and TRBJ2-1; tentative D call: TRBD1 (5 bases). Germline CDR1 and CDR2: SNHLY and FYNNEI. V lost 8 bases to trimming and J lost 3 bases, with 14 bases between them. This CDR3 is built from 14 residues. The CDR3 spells CASGPRGYYNEQFF. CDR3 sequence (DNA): TGTGCCAGCGGACCTAGGGGATACTACAATGAGCAGTTCTTC. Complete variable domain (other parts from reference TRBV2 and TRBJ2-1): EPEVTQTPSHQVTQMGQEVILRCVPISNHLYFYWYRQILGQKVEFLVSFYNNEISEKSEIFDDQFSVERPDGSNFTLKIRSTKLEDSAMYFCASGPRGYYNEQFFGPGTRLTVL.

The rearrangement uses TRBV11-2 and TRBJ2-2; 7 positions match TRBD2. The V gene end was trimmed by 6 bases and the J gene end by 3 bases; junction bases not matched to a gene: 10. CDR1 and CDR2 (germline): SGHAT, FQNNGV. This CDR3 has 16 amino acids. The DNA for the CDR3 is TGTGCCAGCAGGCCCCCCAGGGAGGGAGACACCGGGGAGCTGTTTTTT. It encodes CASRPPREGDTGELFF.